The subject of this entry is one TCR beta chain. Its target is unknown. This specimen comes from a study of OX40 agonist ivuxolimab in advanced cancers. Study details: Under the entry rules, prior anti-PD-1, anti-PD-L1 or anti-CTLA-4 therapy was allowed, and about 40% had some. Of the patients, three showed partial responses, one with hepatocellular carcinoma and two with cutaneous melanoma. Study-level findings and limits: CD8+ T cells were the subset that, on average, had more expanded clones than CD4+. Dosing at 0.1 to 3.0 mg/kg was accompanied by clonal expansion of CD4+ and CD8+ blood T cells by week 6.

Germline V gene data show CDR1 as MNHEY and CDR2 as SVGAGI. V trimming: 6 bases; J trimming: 3 bases; junction bases outside the gene matches: 6. The CDR3 covers 15 residues. The method was immunoSEQ multiplex PCR; TCRdb's version includes in-frame clones alone and lacks a portion of them. The sample shows some 120,000 clones, under 95% of them seen only once. The V gene is TRBV6-5, the J gene TRBJ1-4; TRBD1 matches 8 bases. The receptor's source is an adult with an advanced solid tumor such as melanoma, head and neck, liver or kidney cancer. The sequences come from CD4+ or CD8+ T cells sorted from blood, collected in a trial of the OX40 agonist ivuxolimab. This CDR3 reads CASRERTGSNEKLFF. In nucleotides, the CDR3 is TGTGCCAGCAGGGAGCGGACAGGGTCTAATGAAAAACTGTTTTTT.